These T cell receptor beta chains were read from a single sample in a study of T cell repertoires in cytomegalovirus infection. TCRdb reprocessed the reads via MiXCR and lists one record per CDR3 protein. The repertoire includes about 740,000 distinct CDR3 sequences, 35% to 45% of them detected once, and 2.5% to 3.5% sits in the top ten. Material: PBMCs. Receptors originate from a human donor in good health (CMV status not recorded). Some clones in this sample may be carry-over from other donors' samples. Each CDR3 is given with its conserved first and last residue. The D gene is left open where the match is weak. Expanded clones are given a class, and other clones once, few, many or no size at all.

CDR3nt | CDR3aa | len | abundance | j_gene | d_gene | v_gene
TGTGCCAGCAGTTACAACTACGAGCAGTACTTC | CASSYNYEQYF | 11 | many | TRBJ2-7 | NA | TRBV6-5
TGTGCCAGCAGCGCAGGGGGAAGGATCGATGAAGAACTGTTTTTT | CASSAGGRIDEELFF | 15 | NA | TRBJ1-4 | TRBD1 | TRBV28
TGTGCCAGTAGTAGCTGGTCCCTAGCGAGCATAGAGACCCAGTACTTC | CASSSWSLASIETQYF | 16 | NA | TRBJ2-5 | NA | TRBV19
TGTGCCAGCAGCACTATGGACGGTGGGACCGGAGCTTTCTTT | CASSTMDGGTGAFF | 14 | many | TRBJ1-1 | NA | TRBV7-2
TGTGCCAGCAGCTTACCAGGGACACGGTGGGATACGCAGTATTTT | CASSLPGTRWDTQYF | 15 | NA | TRBJ2-3 | NA | TRBV28
TGTGCCAGCAGCTTAGAGGGACACATTAATGAAAAACTGTTTTTT | CASSLEGHINEKLFF | 15 | NA | TRBJ1-4 | NA | TRBV7-2
TGTGCCAGCAGCTCTTGGAGGGGGGACAAGCCCCAGCATTTT | CASSSWRGDKPQHF | 14 | few | TRBJ1-5 | NA | TRBV12-3/TRBV12-4
TGTGCCAGCAGCACTTCCCGGGACAGAGGCGAAAAACTGTTTTTT | CASSTSRDRGEKLFF | 15 | NA | TRBJ1-4 | TRBD1 | TRBV28
TGTGCCAGCAGTTTTTTGTCAGGGGGCCTTCAGCCCCAGCATTTT | CASSFLSGGLQPQHF | 15 | NA | TRBJ1-5 | TRBD1 | TRBV28
TGTGCCAGCAGCTTATTAGCGGGGGTATTCTACAATGAGCAGTTCTTC | CASSLLAGVFYNEQFF | 16 | many | TRBJ2-1 | TRBD2 | TRBV7-8
TGTGCCAGCACTCAAACCGGGACAGGGAGCCATGAGCAGTTCTTC | CASTQTGTGSHEQFF | 15 | NA | TRBJ2-1 | TRBD1 | TRBV6-2/TRBV6-3
TGCAGTGCTAGAGGTCCGGCAGGGAGAGCGGGATCACCCCTCCACTTT | CSARGPAGRAGSPLHF | 16 | NA | TRBJ1-6 | NA | TRBV20-1
TGTGCCAGCAGCTCGATGATATTTTCGAGCGTAGGTACTGAAGCTTTCTTT | CASSSMIFSSVGTEAFF | 17 | many | TRBJ1-1 | NA | TRBV7-2
TGTGCCAGCAGTGTACGGACTAGCGGGTCCTACGTTGTCGAGCAGTACTTC | CASSVRTSGSYVVEQYF | 17 | NA | TRBJ2-7 | TRBD2 | TRBV6-1
TGTGCCATCAGCGGGGGGCGTACTGCTTTCTTT | CAISGGRTAFF | 11 | NA | TRBJ1-1 | NA | TRBV27
TGTGCCCGCAGTTTAGAGGCAGGACCCTACGAGCAGTACTTC | CARSLEAGPYEQYF | 14 | NA | TRBJ2-7 | NA | TRBV28
TGTGCGGCCGCTAGCTGGAGCTCCTACAATGAGCAGTTCTTC | CAAASWSSYNEQFF | 14 | NA | TRBJ2-1 | NA | TRBV6-1
TGTGCCAGTAGTACCACAGACACCGGGGAGCTGTTTTTT | CASSTTDTGELFF | 13 | few | TRBJ2-2 | NA | TRBV19
TGTGCCAGCAGCCGACAGGGAATAACTAATGAAAAACTGTTTTTT | CASSRQGITNEKLFF | 15 | many | TRBJ1-4 | TRBD1 | TRBV7-2
TGTGCCAGCAGTTTACCGGGGGCTTACCACGAGCAGTACTTC | CASSLPGAYHEQYF | 14 | many | TRBJ2-7 | NA | TRBV12-3/TRBV12-4
TGTGCCAGCAGATTAATCCCGGGACTGTATAATTCACCCCTCCACTTT | CASRLIPGLYNSPLHF | 16 | NA | TRBJ1-6 | NA | TRBV28
TGTGCCAGCGGACTTAGCGGCCAAGAGACCCAGTACTTC | CASGLSGQETQYF | 13 | NA | TRBJ2-5 | NA | TRBV6-2/TRBV6-3
TGTGCCGGTCGATCACAGGGGGGCGACTCTGGGGCCAACGTCCTGACTTTC | CAGRSQGGDSGANVLTF | 17 | NA | TRBJ2-6 | TRBD1 | TRBV7-4
TGTGCCAGCAGTTTAAGGACAGGTTTGGGCAATCAGCCCCAGCATTTT | CASSLRTGLGNQPQHF | 16 | NA | TRBJ1-5 | TRBD1 | TRBV27
TGTGCCAGTAGCCCCGTTACGCTAAGGTACAATGAGCAGTTCTTC | CASSPVTLRYNEQFF | 15 | few | TRBJ2-1 | NA | TRBV19
TGCAGTGCCCCCGTCGGGATAGCGGGGAGGTGGGCCAAAAACATTCAGTACTTC | CSAPVGIAGRWAKNIQYF | 18 | NA | TRBJ2-4 | TRBD2 | TRBV20-1
TGCGCCAGCAGCCAAGCGGTAGGGGAAGACTATGGCTACACCTTC | CASSQAVGEDYGYTF | 15 | NA | TRBJ1-2 | NA | TRBV4-1
TGTGCCAGCAGCCGAGGTCGAGCGGAGGGGGGGGAGCTGTTTTTT | CASSRGRAEGGELFF | 15 | NA | TRBJ2-2 | NA | TRBV12-3/TRBV12-4
TGTGCCAGCAGTCGAGCCCGAGGGAGTCAGCCCCAGCATTTT | CASSRARGSQPQHF | 14 | NA | TRBJ1-5 | NA | TRBV2
TGCGCCAGCAGAAAAAGAGCGGGAGGGCGGAATGAGAAGTTCTTC | CASRKRAGGRNEKFF | 15 | NA | TRBJ2-1 | TRBD2 | TRBV7-4
TGTGCCAGCTCACGGACTAGCGGGGATGGGTACGAGCAGTACTTC | CASSRTSGDGYEQYF | 15 | few | TRBJ2-7 | TRBD2 | TRBV18
TGTGCCAGCAGTCAACAGGGGACCAAGGTGCCCCAGCATTTT | CASSQQGTKVPQHF | 14 | NA | TRBJ1-5 | TRBD1 | TRBV27
TGTGCCAGCAGTCTCACTCGGGGACAGGGGACCGGGGAGCTGTTTTTT | CASSLTRGQGTGELFF | 16 | NA | TRBJ2-2 | TRBD1 | TRBV27
TGTGCCAGTAGTATTCGGGGACGGTCCGGAACAAGCTCTGGAAACACCATATATTTT | CASSIRGRSGTSSGNTIYF | 19 | NA | TRBJ1-3 | NA | TRBV19
TGTGCCAGCAGCTTAAGACTGGACACTGAAGCTTTCTTT | CASSLRLDTEAFF | 13 | NA | TRBJ1-1 | NA | TRBV7-9
TGTGCCACCAGCACTAGTCCCTCCTCCTACAATGAGCAGTTCTTC | CATSTSPSSYNEQFF | 15 | NA | TRBJ2-1 | NA | TRBV15
TGCAGTGCTAAATGGGACAGGGGGCGCGGCAAGACCCAGTACTTC | CSAKWDRGRGKTQYF | 15 | NA | TRBJ2-5 | TRBD1 | TRBV20-1
TGTGCCACCAGTGACACTAGCGGGAGGGCCCTGAGCTCCTACAATGAGCAGTTCTTC | CATSDTSGRALSSYNEQFF | 19 | NA | TRBJ2-1 | TRBD2 | TRBV24-1
TGTGCCAGCAGGGGACTTTTCACAGATACGCAGTATTTT | CASRGLFTDTQYF | 13 | NA | TRBJ2-3 | NA | TRBV12-3/TRBV12-4
TGTGCCAGCAGCTCCGCGACGGGTCCTCAAAACACAGATACGCAGTATTTT | CASSSATGPQNTDTQYF | 17 | many | TRBJ2-3 | NA | TRBV7-2
TGTGCCAGCAGCTTAGAGGTTGGCAGCCGCTCTGGAAACACCATATATTTT | CASSLEVGSRSGNTIYF | 17 | NA | TRBJ1-3 | NA | TRBV7-6
TGTGCCAGCAGCCCCCCCTCGGGGTTGGACGAGCAGTACTTC | CASSPPSGLDEQYF | 14 | NA | TRBJ2-7 | NA | TRBV7-9
TGTGCCACCAGCAGAGGGGGACTAGCGGGCCCAGATACGCAGTATTTT | CATSRGGLAGPDTQYF | 16 | few | TRBJ2-3 | TRBD2 | TRBV15